This T cell receptor (beta chain) stems from a study of shared clonotypes between healthy human individuals. The CDR3 spans 17 residues. V lost 2 bases and J lost 0, with 16 bases in between. Per germline, CDR1 MNHEY and CDR2 SMNVEV (reference sequence). Clones were sequenced by immunoSEQ multiplex PCR, and TCRdb holds only the in-frame ones, with some missing. The table lists approximately 740,000 clones, 80% to 95% of them singletons. CD8 cells regarded as naive lacked CD45RO, were positively chosen for CCR7, and omitted terminally differentiated effector memory CD45RA+ cells. The sequenced material came from naive CD8+ T cells sorted from blood. The chain couples TRBV27 to TRBJ2-5; D not resolved. The TCR sequence derives from a man aged 30 to 45 in good health. As DNA, the CDR3 is TGTGCCAGCAGTTTACCCCAACAGAACCCGTACCAAGAGACCCAGTACTTC. This sequence encodes CASSLPQQNPYQETQYF.